A selection of T cell receptor beta chains follows, all from one sample in a study of blood T cells in healthy people across ages. TCRdb reprocessed the 5' RACE reads via MiXCR and lists one record per CDR3 protein. The sample carries fewer than 2 million distinct CDR3 sequences, around 40% recorded once. The sequencing sample was made of blood. The receptors were gathered from a human donor in good health. Both conserved end residues are part of each CDR3. A D gene is named only where the DNA matches it firmly. Clone size appears in some rows only: once, few, many, or a class for an expanded clone.

v_call: TRBV6-2/TRBV6-3
j_call: TRBJ2-2
clone_size: NA
d_call: TRBD1
cdr3_aa: CASSGTDHTGELFF
cdr3_nt: TGTGCCAGCTCTGGGACAGATCACACCGGGGAGCTGTTTTTT

v_call: TRBV4-3
j_call: TRBJ2-5
clone_size: few
d_call: NA
cdr3_aa: CASSQSILLGETQYF
cdr3_nt: TGCGCCAGCAGCCAATCAATCCTATTAGGGGAGACCCAGTACTTC

v_call: TRBV7-2
j_call: TRBJ1-1
clone_size: NA
d_call: NA
cdr3_aa: CASSVGGAVTEAFF
cdr3_nt: TGTGCCAGCAGCGTAGGGGGAGCGGTCACTGAAGCTTTCTTT

v_call: TRBV29-1
j_call: TRBJ2-1
clone_size: NA
d_call: TRBD1
cdr3_aa: CSAQSPGGSYNEQFF
cdr3_nt: TGCAGCGCCCAGTCTCCAGGGGGCTCCTACAATGAGCAGTTCTTC

v_call: TRBV7-2
j_call: TRBJ2-4
clone_size: once
d_call: NA
cdr3_aa: CASSLLTGAKNIQYF
cdr3_nt: TGTGCCAGCAGCTTATTAACAGGGGCCAAAAACATTCAGTACTTC

v_call: TRBV6-5
j_call: TRBJ1-2
clone_size: few
d_call: TRBD1
cdr3_aa: CASSYSTGAGGYTF
cdr3_nt: TGTGCCAGCAGTTATTCAACAGGGGCAGGTGGCTACACCTTC

v_call: TRBV13
j_call: TRBJ1-6
clone_size: NA
d_call: NA
cdr3_aa: CASSSIQQRDNSPLHF
cdr3_nt: TGTGCCAGCAGCTCCATACAGCAAAGAGATAATTCACCCCTCCACTTT

v_call: TRBV29-1
j_call: TRBJ2-1
clone_size: many
d_call: NA
cdr3_aa: CSVAPRGGEQFF
cdr3_nt: TGCAGCGTAGCCCCTAGGGGTGGCGAGCAGTTCTTC

v_call: TRBV25-1
j_call: TRBJ2-1
clone_size: few
d_call: TRBD1
cdr3_aa: CASSELGQLSVYEQFF
cdr3_nt: TGTGCCAGCAGTGAACTGGGACAGCTATCCGTGTATGAGCAGTTCTTC

v_call: TRBV4-3
j_call: TRBJ1-1
clone_size: NA
d_call: TRBD1
cdr3_aa: CASSQEGEGADTEAFF
cdr3_nt: TGCGCCAGCAGCCAAGAAGGGGAGGGGGCTGACACTGAAGCTTTCTTT

v_call: TRBV29-1
j_call: TRBJ2-5
clone_size: many
d_call: NA
cdr3_aa: CSVYQETQYF
cdr3_nt: TGCAGCGTGTATCAAGAGACCCAGTACTTC